The 19 T cell receptor beta chains listed next were all sequenced from one sample in a study of preoperative IRX-2 immunotherapy in early breast cancer. This sample's treatment: preoperative locoregional IRX-2 cytokine immunotherapy. Sequencing was performed with immunoSEQ multiplex PCR; in TCRdb, only in-frame clones are kept and a portion is missing. Of 25,000 to 30,000 clones listed, approximately 83% are singletons. The sample was taken from a patient treated with IRX-2 immunotherapy. The receptor set was obtained from a human donor with breast cancer.

The chain carries TRBV6-8 and TRBJ2-1; possibly TRBD1 or TRBD2 for D (5 bases each). The CDR3 runs to 15 residues. Per germline, CDR1 MNHGY and CDR2 SAAAGT. V was shortened by 10 bases and J by 0 bases, with 16 bases between the two germline ends. For the CDR3, the DNA is TGTGCCATCAGATACCGGGACGGCTCCTACAATGAGCAGTTCTTC. Amino acids: CAIRYRDGSYNEQFF.

The chain combines TRBV30 with TRBJ1-2; no firm D call. The CDR3 is 11 residues long. In germline, CDR1 is GTSNPN, CDR2 SVGIG (reference sequence). The V end lost 3 bases, the J end lost 7 bases, and 9 bases lay between the germline ends. The chain's CDR3 is CAWRFVGGYTF. The CDR3 DNA follows: TGTGCCTGGAGGTTCGTGGGTGGCTACACCTTC.

The rearrangement joins TRBV7-6 to TRBJ1-3, with D possibly TRBD1 on 5 matching bases. The CDR3 is 14 amino acids. CDR1 SGHVS and CDR2 FNYEAQ come from the germline V gene. V was shortened by 5 bases and J by 4 bases, with 12 bases between the two germline ends. This CDR3 is CASSEPTAGNTIYF. As DNA, the CDR3 is TGTGCCAGCAGCGAGCCGACAGCCGGAAACACCATATATTTT.

V and J are TRBV11-3 and TRBJ1-2, with 7 bases aligning to TRBD1. Unmatched junction bases numbered 9, after V lost 3 bases and J lost 5 bases. Germline loops: CDR1 SGHNT, CDR2 YENEEA. CDR3 length: 15 amino acids. CDR3 nucleotide sequence: TGTGCCAGCAGCTTCGAAACAGGGGCTCCTTATGGCTACACCTTC. Its translation: CASSFETGAPYGYTF.

The chain couples TRBV6-8 to TRBJ2-5, with D hard to call. The V end lost 8 bases, the J end lost 1 base, and 11 bases lay between the germline ends. CDR1 is MNHGY and CDR2 is SAAAGT in the germline V gene. The CDR3 spans 13 residues. CDR3 in amino acids: CASEDGLQETQYF. Here the CDR3 DNA reads TGTGCCAGCGAGGACGGGCTCCAAGAGACCCAGTACTTC.

The rearrangement uses TRBV10-3 and TRBJ2-5; D uncertain. Trimming stripped 0 bases from V and 2 bases from J, with 19 bases between. The CDR3 is 18 residues long. Germline CDR1 and CDR2: ENHRY and SYGVKD. In DNA, the CDR3 is TGTGCCATCAGTGAGTCGACTTGGGCGGCCTCTCCGCAAGAGACCCAGTACTTC. It specifies CAISESTWAASPQETQYF.

The CDR3 spells CASSLAGQDNSPLHF. CDR3 nucleotides: TGCGCCAGCAGCTTGGCCGGGCAGGACAATTCACCCCTCCACTTT. The rearrangement uses TRBV5-1 and TRBJ1-6; no reliable D call. This CDR3 region has 15 residues. Germline V lookup: CDR1 SGHRS, CDR2 YFSETQ. Trimming removed 0 bases from V and 7 bases from J, with 11 bases in between.

The chain combines TRBV5-1 with TRBJ2-3, with D possibly TRBD2 on 6 matching bases. V lost 0 bases and J 0 bases, leaving 8 bases between the germline ends. The CDR3 is made up of 15 amino acids. The germline gives CDR1 SGHRS, CDR2 YFSETQ. The CDR3 is CASSLAGVSTDTQYF. CDR3 bases: TGCGCCAGCAGCTTGGCGGGGGTCAGCACAGATACGCAGTATTTT.

The J gene is TRBJ2-2, the V gene TRBV10-3, with a weak D call TRBD1 (6 bases). The CDR3 is 14 residues long. V shed 10 bases and J shed 4 bases, with 16 bases lying between them. Germline CDR1 is ENHRY and CDR2 is SYGVKD. CDR3 coding DNA: TGTGCCACCAAGAAGGGGGTTGGCACCGGGGAGCTGTTTTTT. Protein product: CATKKGVGTGELFF.

The chain links TRBV6-8 to TRBJ2-1; either TRBD1 or TRBD2 may supply D (7 bases each). The V end lost 10 bases, the J end lost 1 base, and 14 bases lay between the germline ends. Germline V lookup: CDR1 MNHGY, CDR2 SAAAGT. CDR3 length: 14 residues. CDR3 region: CAISRGGSYNEQFF. The CDR3 DNA reads TGTGCCATATCCAGGGGGGGTTCCTACAATGAGCAGTTCTTC.

The chain couples TRBV5-1 to TRBJ2-5; possible D gene TRBD2, 6 bases. The CDR3 consists of 16 residues. The germline V gene has CDR1 SGHRS and CDR2 YFSETQ. Trimming cost V 0 bases and J 2 bases, with 14 bases left between them. In nucleotides, the CDR3 is TGCGCCAGCAGCTTGGTACGGCGGGGATCTCAAGAGACCCAGTACTTC. The encoded protein is CASSLVRRGSQETQYF.

The chain combines TRBV11-3 with TRBJ2-2, with TRBD2 identical over 7 bases. With V trimmed by 5 bases and J by 3 bases, 6 bases remained unmatched. Germline lookup yields CDR1 SGHNT and CDR2 YENEEA. The CDR3 sequence is 15 residues long. CDR3 in DNA: TGTGCCAGCAGCACCCGGGACTATCACACCGGGGAGCTGTTTTTT. This encodes CASSTRDYHTGELFF.

The rearrangement links TRBV6-8 to TRBJ1-5, with 8 positions matching TRBD1. The CDR3 totals 12 residues. Germline CDR1 MNHGY, CDR2 SAAAGT. The V and J ends lost 10 bases and 6 bases, in that order; junction bases with no gene match: 5. CDR3 in amino acids: CATTQGAQPQHF. CDR3 in DNA: TGTGCCACCACTCAGGGGGCTCAGCCCCAGCATTTT.

The chain has TRBV7-6 and TRBJ2-7; D possibly matches TRBD1 or TRBD2 (5 bases each). Trimming removed 3 bases from V and 1 base from J, with 10 bases in between. Germline V gene sequence: CDR1 SGHVS, CDR2 FNYEAQ. The CDR3 contains 14 residues. In nucleotides, the CDR3 is TGTGCCAGCAGCTTTGGGGGACCATCCTACGAGCAGTACTTC. Translated: CASSFGGPSYEQYF.

The chain uses TRBV5-1 and TRBJ1-2; 9 positions match TRBD1. J gave up 8 bases and V 0 bases, and 5 bases lay outside the gene matches. CDR1 is SGHRS, CDR2 YFSETQ, per germline. This CDR3 has 14 amino acids. The CDR3, as DNA: TGCGCCAGCAGCTTGGATCCGGGACAGGGAGGCTACACCTTC. Translating it yields CASSLDPGQGGYTF.

The V gene is TRBV7-2, the J gene TRBJ2-2; unclear D gene. CDR3 length: 18 residues. Trimming took 2 bases from V and 4 from J, leaving 20 bases between them. Germline CDR1 is SGHTA and CDR2 is FQGNSA. CDR3 bases: TGTGCCAGCAGCTTACTTTCGTGGAGTCACTCAGGCACCGGGGAGCTGTTTTTT. This codes for CASSLLSWSHSGTGELFF. Using reference TRBV7-2 and TRBJ2-2 for the parts outside the CDR3, the full variable domain is GAGVSQSPSNKVTEKGKDVELRCDPISGHTALYWYRQSLGQGLEFLIYFQGNSAPDKSGLPSDRFSAERTGGSVSTLTIQRTQQEDSAVYLCASSLLSWSHSGTGELFFGEGSRLTVL.

This clone turned up a few times. The V gene is TRBV30, the J gene TRBJ1-6; D gene uncertain. Between the trimmed V and J ends, which lost 1 base and 12 bases, there was a span of 19 bases. Germline values: CDR1 GTSNPN, CDR2 SVGIG (reference sequence). The CDR3 runs to 15 residues. The CDR3 DNA follows: TGTGCCTGGAGTGCAAAGGCTACAAAAGATTTACCCCTCCACTTT. Protein: CAWSAKATKDLPLHF.

J is TRBJ2-1 and V is TRBV6-7, with TRBD1 matching over 8 bases. TRBV6-7 carries the ORF label, with uncertain function. The CDR3 is 16 residues long. Trimming took 5 bases from V and 10 from J; bases not matched to a gene: 16. The CDR3 loop reads CASSPVLPGGTGEQFF. Here the CDR3 DNA reads TGTGCCAGCAGTCCTGTACTGCCAGGGGGCACGGGGGAGCAGTTCTTC.

CDR3 nucleotide sequence: TGTGCCAGCAGCCACGGACAGAGGGAATCTAATGAAAAACTGTTTTTT. Its translation: CASSHGQRESNEKLFF. V usage is TRBV11-3 and J usage is TRBJ1-4; maybe TRBD1 (6 bases). V was shortened by 5 bases and J by 3 bases, with 16 bases between the two germline ends. The CDR3 totals 16 residues. Germline values: CDR1 SGHNT, CDR2 YENEEA.